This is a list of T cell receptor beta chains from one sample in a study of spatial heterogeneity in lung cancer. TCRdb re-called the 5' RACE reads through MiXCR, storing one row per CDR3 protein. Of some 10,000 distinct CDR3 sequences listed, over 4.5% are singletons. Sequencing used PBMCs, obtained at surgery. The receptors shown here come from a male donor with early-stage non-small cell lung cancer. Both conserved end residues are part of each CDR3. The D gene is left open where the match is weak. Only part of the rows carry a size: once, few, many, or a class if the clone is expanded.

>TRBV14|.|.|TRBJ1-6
CASSLTNSPLHF
TGTGCCAGCAGCCTGACGAATTCACCCCTCCACTTT
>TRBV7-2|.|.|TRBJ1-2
CASSSRQPSYGYTF
TGTGCCAGCAGCTCCCGACAGCCCTCCTATGGCTACACCTTC
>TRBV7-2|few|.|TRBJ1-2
CASSPTAYGYTF
TGTGCCAGCAGCCCGACAGCCTATGGCTACACCTTC
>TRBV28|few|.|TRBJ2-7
CASRVSGGVNEQYF
TGTGCCAGCAGGGTATCGGGGGGCGTAAACGAGCAGTACTTC
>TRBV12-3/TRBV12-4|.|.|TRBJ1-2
CASSFVTEYGYTF
TGTGCCAGCAGTTTTGTCACAGAGTATGGCTACACCTTC
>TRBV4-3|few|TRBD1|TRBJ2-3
CASSQGSSGTALDTQYF
TGCGCCAGCAGCCAAGGGAGCTCAGGGACAGCCTTAGATACGCAGTATTTT
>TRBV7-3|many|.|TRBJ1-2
CASSPRGGRGYTF
TGTGCCAGCAGCCCAAGGGGAGGGAGGGGCTACACCTTC
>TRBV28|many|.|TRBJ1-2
CASSSPTDGYTF
TGTGCCAGCAGTTCTCCCACGGATGGCTACACCTTC
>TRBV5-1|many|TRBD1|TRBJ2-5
CASRRTGQGSETQYF
TGCGCCAGCAGGAGAACAGGACAGGGGAGTGAGACCCAGTACTTC
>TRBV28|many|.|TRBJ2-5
CASAALGTQYF
TGTGCCAGCGCTGCCTTGGGGACCCAGTACTTC
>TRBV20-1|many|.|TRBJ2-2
CSAATTGVTGELFF
TGCAGTGCCGCAACGACAGGAGTCACCGGGGAGCTGTTTTTT
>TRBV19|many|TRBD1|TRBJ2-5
CASRPRQGGQETQYF
TGTGCCAGTAGACCTCGACAGGGGGGTCAAGAGACCCAGTACTTC
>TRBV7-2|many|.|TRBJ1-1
CASSLVRGPEAFF
TGTGCCAGCAGCTTAGTACGGGGCCCTGAAGCTTTCTTT
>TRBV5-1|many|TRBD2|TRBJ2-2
CASSLGTSGSTGELFF
TGCGCCAGCAGCTTGGGGACCAGCGGGAGTACCGGGGAGCTGTTTTTT
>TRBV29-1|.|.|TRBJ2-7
CSVEGRSYEQYF
TGCAGCGTGGAGGGGCGATCCTACGAGCAGTACTTC
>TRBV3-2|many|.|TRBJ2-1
CASSQGQGELDEQFF
TGTGCCAGCAGCCAAGGACAGGGGGAGTTAGATGAGCAGTTCTTC
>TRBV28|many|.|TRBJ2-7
CASSLSSEGLQQYF
TGTGCCAGCAGTTTAAGTTCAGAGGGACTGCAGCAGTACTTC
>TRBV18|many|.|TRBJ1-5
CASSPTPNKRQPQHF
TGTGCCAGCTCACCCACCCCGAACAAGAGGCAGCCCCAGCATTTT
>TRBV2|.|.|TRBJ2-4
CASSVGYKNIQYF
TGTGCCAGCAGTGTAGGGTATAAAAACATTCAGTACTTC
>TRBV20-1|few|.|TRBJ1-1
CSAVWDNTEAFF
TGCAGTGCTGTCTGGGATAACACTGAAGCTTTCTTT
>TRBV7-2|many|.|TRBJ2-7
CASTYTTRGDEQYF
TGTGCCAGCACCTATACGACTAGAGGTGACGAGCAGTACTTC
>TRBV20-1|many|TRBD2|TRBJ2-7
CSAGLAGQYEQYF
TGCAGTGCCGGACTAGCGGGACAGTACGAGCAGTACTTC
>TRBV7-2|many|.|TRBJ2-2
CASSFWRNTGELFF
TGTGCCAGCAGCTTCTGGCGGAACACCGGGGAGCTGTTTTTT
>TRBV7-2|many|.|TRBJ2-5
CASSLATRETQYF
TGTGCCAGCAGCTTGGCGACCAGGGAGACCCAGTACTTC
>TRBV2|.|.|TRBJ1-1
CASSELEDTEAFF
TGTGCCAGCAGTGAACTGGAGGACACTGAAGCTTTCTTT
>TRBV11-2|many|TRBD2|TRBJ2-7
CASSLAGGISYEQYF
TGTGCCAGCAGCTTAGCGGGGGGAATCTCCTACGAGCAGTACTTC
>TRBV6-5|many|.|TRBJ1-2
CASSYSGIYYGYTF
TGTGCCAGCAGTTACTCCGGGATATACTATGGCTACACCTTC
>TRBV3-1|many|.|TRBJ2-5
CASSFNGGETQYF
TGTGCCAGCAGTTTTAATGGGGGGGAGACCCAGTACTTC
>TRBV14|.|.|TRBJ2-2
CASSRFGLANTGELFF
TGTGCCAGCAGCCGCTTCGGGCTAGCGAACACCGGGGAGCTGTTTTTT
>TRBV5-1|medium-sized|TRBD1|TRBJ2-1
CASSHKTQGADEQFF
TGCGCCAGCAGCCACAAGACGCAGGGGGCGGATGAGCAGTTCTTC
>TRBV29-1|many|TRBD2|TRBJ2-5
CSVEPSGGLQETQYF
TGCAGCGTTGAACCTAGCGGGGGGTTACAAGAGACCCAGTACTTC
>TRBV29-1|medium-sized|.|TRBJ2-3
CSVRAGTDTQYF
TGCAGCGTTCGGGCGGGCACAGATACGCAGTATTTT
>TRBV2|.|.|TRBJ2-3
CATRGDSNTDTQYF
TGTGCCACCCGGGGGGACAGTAACACAGATACGCAGTATTTT
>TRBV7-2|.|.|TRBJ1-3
CASSADRLTAGNTIYF
TGTGCCAGCAGCGCCGACAGATTGACAGCCGGAAACACCATATATTTT
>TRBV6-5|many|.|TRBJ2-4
CASSSATSLAKNIQYF
TGTGCCAGCAGTTCCGCAACTAGCCTAGCCAAAAACATTCAGTACTTC
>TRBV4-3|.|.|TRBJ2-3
CASSQDWGTTSTDTQYF
TGCGCCAGCAGCCAAGACTGGGGAACGACTAGCACAGATACGCAGTATTTT
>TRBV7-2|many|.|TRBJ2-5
CASSLVGGTDVTDF
TGTGCCAGCAGCTTGGTGGGGGGGACAGACGTTACCGACTTC
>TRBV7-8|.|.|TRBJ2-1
CASSPPTGLSHEQFF
TGTGCCAGCAGCCCCCCGACAGGACTGTCCCATGAGCAGTTCTTC
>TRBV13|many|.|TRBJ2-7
CASSLEQRLYEQYF
TGTGCCAGCAGCTTAGAGCAGCGACTATACGAGCAGTACTTC
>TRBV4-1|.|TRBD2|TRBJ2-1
CASSYRLSGGLSSYNEQFF
TGCGCCAGCAGCTACCGACTAAGCGGGGGCCTCAGCTCCTACAATGAGCAGTTCTTC
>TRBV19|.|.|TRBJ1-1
CASTTSGRREAFF
TGTGCCAGTACCACCTCAGGGCGCCGCGAAGCTTTCTTT
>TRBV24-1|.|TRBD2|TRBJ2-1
CATSDRTSGDNEQFF
TGTGCCACCAGTGATCGGACTAGCGGGGACAATGAGCAGTTCTTC
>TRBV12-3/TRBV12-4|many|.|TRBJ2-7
CASSLVGAIGLFYEQYF
TGTGCCAGCAGTTTAGTGGGGGCCATCGGGCTTTTCTACGAGCAGTACTTC
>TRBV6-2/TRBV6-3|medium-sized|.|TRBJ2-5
CASSQYTDGFKTQYF
TGTGCCAGCAGTCAATATACGGACGGATTCAAGACCCAGTACTTC
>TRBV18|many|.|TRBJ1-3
CASSPYDSSSGNTIYF
TGTGCCAGCTCACCTTACGACAGCTCGTCTGGAAACACCATATATTTT
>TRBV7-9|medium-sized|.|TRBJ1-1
CASSLRGNTEAFF
TGTGCCAGCAGCTTGAGGGGGAACACTGAAGCTTTCTTT
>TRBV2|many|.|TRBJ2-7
CASSEGNTYEQYF
TGTGCCAGCAGTGAAGGGAACACCTACGAGCAGTACTTC
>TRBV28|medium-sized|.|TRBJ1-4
CASSTRRDANEKLFF
TGTGCCAGCAGTACTCGCCGGGACGCTAATGAAAAACTGTTTTTT
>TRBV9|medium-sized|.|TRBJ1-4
CASSPGNRATNEKLFF
TGTGCCAGCAGCCCAGGGAATAGGGCAACTAATGAAAAACTGTTTTTT
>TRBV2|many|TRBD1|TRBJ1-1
CASKDRLNTEAFF
TGTGCCAGCAAGGACAGGTTGAACACTGAAGCTTTCTTT